The 27 T cell receptor beta chains listed next were all sequenced from one sample in a study of memory CD4+ T cells and cytomegalovirus serostatus. Only in-frame clones appear in the TCRdb table, and some are missing; sequencing was by immunoSEQ multiplex PCR. The repertoire holds 45,000 to 60,000 clones, with over 70% as singletons. The sort gate was single viable CD3+CD4+CD8-CD45RO+ cells for memory CD4+ T cells. What was sequenced was memory CD4+ T cells from blood. The receptors were gathered from an adult in good health and CMV-seropositive.

This clone came up once. The V call is TRBV6-5, the J call TRBJ1-2; D perhaps matches TRBD1 (5 bases). CDR3 length: 12 amino acids. With 5 bases removed from V and 4 bases from J, the gap between germline ends came to 8 bases. Germline CDR1 and CDR2: MNHEY and SVGAGI. The CDR3 loop reads CASSNTGYGYTF. CDR3 DNA: TGTGCCAGCAGTAACACAGGCTATGGCTACACCTTC.

This chain's CDR3 is CASSMTGQETQYF. CDR3 nucleotide sequence: TGTGCCAGTAGTATGACAGGGCAAGAGACCCAGTACTTC. This chain links TRBV19 with TRBJ2-5; 7 nucleotides match TRBD1. Germline assignment: CDR1 LNHDA and CDR2 SQIVND (reference sequence). Trimming took 3 bases from V and 2 from J; bases not matched to a gene: 0. The CDR3 length is 13 residues.

The rearrangement links TRBV5-1 to TRBJ2-2; D might be TRBD2 (6 bases). Looked up from germline, CDR1 is SGHRS and CDR2 is YFSETQ. This CDR3 is built from 15 residues. Trimming took off 0 bases at V and 5 bases at J, with 11 bases between the two ends. Here the CDR3 DNA reads TGCGCCAGCAGCTTGGGGCAGGGAGGAACCGGGGAGCTGTTTTTT. It yields the protein CASSLGQGGTGELFF.

V gene TRBV7-3 combines with J gene TRBJ2-1, with 7 bases identical to TRBD2. Germline loops: CDR1 SGHTA, CDR2 FQGTGA. This CDR3 is 14 amino acids long. V shed 8 bases, J shed 6 bases, and the junction held 10 bases outside the gene matches. The CDR3 is CASRPRDYINEQFF. CDR3 DNA sequence: TGTGCCAGCCGCCCCCGGGACTACATCAATGAGCAGTTCTTC.

The chain employs TRBV18 and TRBJ1-4, with 7 bases fitting TRBD1. Germline lookup yields CDR1 KGHSH and CDR2 LQKENI. This CDR3 has 17 residues. V was clipped by 1 base and J by 0 bases; unmatched bases: 5. The CDR3 loop is CASSPLGTVATNEKLFF. CDR3 bases: TGTGCCAGCTCACCACTCGGGACAGTAGCAACTAATGAAAAACTGTTTTTT. Combining the CDR3 with reference TRBV18 and TRBJ1-4 gives the whole variable domain NAGVMQNPRHLVRRRGQEARLRCSPMKGHSHVYWYRQLPEEGLKFMVYLQKENIIDESGMPKERFSAEFPKEGPSILRIQQVVRGDSAAYFCASSPLGTVATNEKLFFGSGTQLSVL.

V is TRBV6-1 and J is TRBJ2-7, with D perhaps matching TRBD1 (6 bases). Trimming cost V 8 bases and J 3 bases, with 8 bases left between them. CDR3 length: 11 residues. CDR1 is MNHNS, CDR2 SASEGT, per germline. CDR3 DNA sequence: TGTGCCAGCCCGGGACACTACGAGCAGTACTTC. It is translated as CASPGHYEQYF.

The CDR3 reads CSVHGGAGANVLTF. CDR3 in DNA: TGCAGCGTCCACGGGGGCGCTGGGGCCAACGTCCTGACTTTC. The rearrangement uses TRBV29-1 and TRBJ2-6; D is tentatively TRBD1 or TRBD2 (6 bases each). The CDR3 runs 14 residues. V lost 6 bases and J 2 bases, leaving 11 bases between the germline ends. The germline V gene has CDR1 SQVTM and CDR2 ANQGSEA.

This clone was counted a few times. The rearrangement links TRBV6-5 to TRBJ1-2; perhaps TRBD1 as D (6 bases). Germline V lookup: CDR1 MNHEY, CDR2 SVGAGI. CDR3 size: 15 residues. Deletions cut 6 bases from V and 0 bases from J, with 14 bases between. The CDR3: CASRPPDRANYGYTF. The CDR3 DNA reads as TGTGCCAGCAGACCCCCGGACAGAGCTAACTATGGCTACACCTTC.

The chain links TRBV11-2 to TRBJ1-5, with D uncertain. From germline, CDR1 is SGHAT and CDR2 FQNNGV. V was trimmed by 4 bases and J by 3 bases, leaving 7 bases between them. The CDR3 is made up of 13 amino acids. The CDR3 DNA sequence: TGTGCCAGCAGCTCAGCGGCCAATCAGCCCCAGCATTTT. Translation gives CASSSAANQPQHF.

This rearrangement joins TRBV7-9 to TRBJ1-5; D is uncertain. The germline gives CDR1 SEHNR, CDR2 FQNEAQ (reference sequence). The CDR3 spans 14 residues. Trimming took off 4 bases at V and 2 bases at J, with 9 bases between the two ends. The CDR3 nucleotides read TGTGCCAGCAGCTCCTTAACGGGCAATCAGCCCCAGCATTTT. This sequence encodes CASSSLTGNQPQHF.

The rearrangement uses TRBV5-3 and TRBJ1-5; unclear D gene. TRBV5-3 is an ORF, and what it does is uncertain. This CDR3 region has 11 residues. Trimming cost V 2 bases and J 7 bases, with 4 bases left between them. CDR3 nucleotides: TGTGCCAGAAGCTTTCCCCAGCCCCAGCATTTT. Translating it yields CARSFPQPQHF.

This sequence joins TRBV14 and TRBJ2-1; maybe TRBD1 (6 bases). CDR3 length: 13 amino acids. Germline lookup yields CDR1 SGHDN and CDR2 FVKESK. V was cut by 3 bases and J by 6 bases, with 9 bases left in between. The CDR3 spells CASSHLQGNEQFF. CDR3 DNA sequence: TGTGCCAGCAGCCACCTACAGGGCAATGAGCAGTTCTTC.

The chain is built from TRBV19 and TRBJ1-4, with 9 bases lining up with TRBD1. This CDR3 has 15 amino acids. Trimming cost V 7 bases and J 5 bases; bases outside gene matches: 8. Germline V gene data show CDR1 as LNHDA and CDR2 as SQIVND (reference sequence). CDR3 coding DNA: TGTGCCAGTAAAGATACCGGGACAGGGAATGAAAAACTGTTTTTT. Translation gives CASKDTGTGNEKLFF.

The chain joins TRBV7-9 to TRBJ1-1; a possible D gene is TRBD1 (5 bases). The CDR3 consists of 15 residues. V lost 5 bases, J lost 1 base, and 14 bases lay in between. The germline gives CDR1 SEHNR, CDR2 FQNEAQ (reference sequence). For the CDR3, the DNA is TGTGCCAGCAGCCCGTTGGGGGTTACGAACACTGAAGCTTTCTTT. Its translation is CASSPLGVTNTEAFF.

Here the CDR3 reads CASRVADTQYF. The CDR3 DNA reads TGTGCCAGCAGAGTAGCGGATACGCAGTATTTT. This chain connects TRBV2 to TRBJ2-3, with a tentative D call TRBD2 (5 bases). CDR3 length: 11 residues. Germline CDR1 reads SNHLY; CDR2 reads FYNNEI. Trimming took off 6 bases at V and 6 bases at J, with 7 bases between the two ends.

The chain uses TRBV9 and TRBJ1-4; tentative D call: TRBD1 (6 bases). Germline V gene data show CDR1 as SGDLS and CDR2 as YYNGEE. V lost 3 bases and J 5 bases, leaving 11 bases between the germline ends. The CDR3 is 14 amino acids. The CDR3 DNA follows: TGTGCCAGCAGCGGCTCAGGGGAAAATGAAAAACTGTTTTTT. Encoded protein: CASSGSGENEKLFF.

The chain couples TRBV7-9 to TRBJ2-7; D is undetermined. V was cut by 0 bases and J by 5 bases, with 5 bases left in between. CDR1 and CDR2 (germline): SEHNR, FQNEAQ (reference sequence). This CDR3 spans 12 amino acids. CDR3 DNA: TGTGCCAGCAGCTTAGCCACCAACGAGCAGTACTTC. It translates to CASSLATNEQYF.

This rearrangement joins TRBV5-1 to TRBJ2-1; 8 positions match TRBD2. Germline V CDR1 and CDR2: SGHRS, YFSETQ. The CDR3 length is 15 residues. V shed 4 bases, J shed 4 bases, and the junction held 7 bases outside the gene matches. The CDR3 DNA reads as TGCGCCAGCAGCCGTACTAGCGGCACTTACAATGAGCAGTTCTTC. Its protein is CASSRTSGTYNEQFF.

V is TRBV19 and J is TRBJ1-2; TRBD1 agrees at 9 bases. The CDR3 spans 17 residues. The germline V gene has CDR1 LNHDA and CDR2 SQIVND (reference sequence). The junction had 8 bases not matched to a gene; V was cut back by 1 base and J by 2 bases. In DNA form, the CDR3 reads TGTGCCAGTAGTATAGGAACAGGGGGCATACTCAACTATGGCTACACCTTC. Translation: CASSIGTGGILNYGYTF.

The chain employs TRBV29-1 and TRBJ2-1; no clear D gene. CDR3 length equals 14 residues. Looked up from germline, CDR1 is SQVTM and CDR2 is ANQGSEA. The V end was cut by 6 bases, the J end by 0 bases, with 12 bases between. CDR3 nucleotide sequence: TGCAGCGTGACGCAGCCGAGCTCCTACAATGAGCAGTTCTTC. The encoded protein is CSVTQPSSYNEQFF.

This clone was seen a few times. The chain recombines TRBV11-3 with TRBJ2-5; 8 bases align to TRBD2. In germline, CDR1 is SGHNT, CDR2 YENEEA. The CDR3 is made up of 15 amino acids. The junction had 6 bases not matched to a gene; V was cut back by 5 bases and J by 1 base. CDR3 DNA sequence: TGTGCCAGCAGCGTTAGCGGGGCTACCCAAGAGACCCAGTACTTC. Translated: CASSVSGATQETQYF.

The chain couples TRBV11-2 to TRBJ1-1; no clear D. CDR1 is SGHAT, CDR2 FQNNGV, per germline. Trimming stripped 3 bases from V and 8 bases from J, with 7 bases between. CDR3 length: 11 residues. CDR3 amino acids: CASSLLSEAFF. CDR3 in DNA: TGTGCCAGCAGCTTGCTAAGCGAAGCTTTCTTT.

V usage is TRBV19 and J usage is TRBJ1-1, with D possibly being TRBD1 (6 bases). The CDR3 runs 15 residues. V gave up 5 bases and J gave up 1 base, with 14 bases separating them. Germline V gene lookup returns CDR1 LNHDA and CDR2 SQIVND (reference sequence). The CDR3 region has the DNA TGTGCCAGTAGTTCCTTCAGGGGCCAGAACACTGAAGCTTTCTTT. Encoded protein: CASSSFRGQNTEAFF.

The chain uses TRBV5-1 and TRBJ1-2, with D unclear. This CDR3 has 14 residues. The germline V gene has CDR1 SGHRS and CDR2 YFSETQ. The V end lost 0 bases, the J end lost 3 bases, and 9 bases lay between the germline ends. CDR3 protein: CASSLDRSDYGYTF. CDR3 nucleotide sequence: TGCGCCAGCAGCTTGGACCGCTCCGACTATGGCTACACCTTC. The variable domain in full, with the rest retrieved from reference TRBV5-1 and TRBJ1-2, is KAGVTQTPRYLIKTRGQQVTLSCSPISGHRSVSWYQQTPGQGLQFLFEYFSETQRNKGNFPGRFSGRQFSNSRSEMNVSTLELGDSALYLCASSLDRSDYGYTFGSGTRLTVV.

The CDR3 DNA follows: TGCGCCAGCAGCTTAATGGGTGTAGAAAATGAAAAACTGTTTTTT. Translation gives CASSLMGVENEKLFF. This sequence joins TRBV5-1 and TRBJ1-4; D not certain. V was shortened by 2 bases and J by 5 bases, with 13 bases between the two germline ends. In germline, CDR1 is SGHRS, CDR2 YFSETQ. This CDR3 region has 15 residues.

This chain connects TRBV4-2 to TRBJ1-3; D uncertain. CDR1 and CDR2 from the germline V gene are LGHNA and YNFKEQ. The ends were cut back, 0 bases at V and 2 bases at J, with 17 bases in the middle. CDR3 length: 18 amino acids. CDR3 DNA sequence: TGTGCCAGCAGCCAAGATTATTCTGACTCTAGGGCTGGAAACACCATATATTTT. This codes for CASSQDYSDSRAGNTIYF.

This chain links TRBV6-1 with TRBJ2-2, with D possibly TRBD1 on 5 matching bases. Germline loops: CDR1 MNHNS, CDR2 SASEGT. The CDR3 loop spans 14 amino acids. Deletions cut 7 bases from V and 7 bases from J, with 16 bases between. The CDR3 spells CASIPDILNGELFF. The DNA for the CDR3 is TGTGCCAGCATCCCGGACATTCTTAACGGGGAGCTGTTTTTT.